This paragraph reports one T cell receptor (beta chain). Antigen: not known. The data originate from a study of CD8+ T cells in alopecia areata. Overall study results and limits: One nonresponder makes the tie between baseline CD8+ expansion and response uncertain. Many expanded lesional clones remained in scalp and blood on tofacitinib. In patients, TCRs were shared less clearly than in mice, and HLA may possibly be involved.

Reverse transcribed after extraction, RNA yielded cDNA as the sequencing template. The protocol was immunoSEQ multiplex PCR, while the TCRdb copy is restricted to in-frame clones and leaves out a portion. The sample lists around 100,000 clones, roughly three fifths occurring once. The V end was cut by 3 bases, the J end by 3 bases, with 8 bases between. Germline V CDR1 and CDR2: SQVTM, ANQGSEA. The CDR3 totals 12 residues. Treatment in this sample: oral pan-JAK inhibitor, 5-10 mg twice daily. The starting material was CD4+ T cells sorted from blood, obtained at week 24, from a patient treated with tofacitinib. This chain links TRBV29-1 with TRBJ1-2, with D perhaps matching TRBD1 (5 bases). The receptor was derived from a human donor with alopecia areata. The CDR3 sequence: CSVDTGDYGYTF. CDR3 in DNA: TGCAGCGTTGACACAGGAGACTATGGCTACACCTTC.